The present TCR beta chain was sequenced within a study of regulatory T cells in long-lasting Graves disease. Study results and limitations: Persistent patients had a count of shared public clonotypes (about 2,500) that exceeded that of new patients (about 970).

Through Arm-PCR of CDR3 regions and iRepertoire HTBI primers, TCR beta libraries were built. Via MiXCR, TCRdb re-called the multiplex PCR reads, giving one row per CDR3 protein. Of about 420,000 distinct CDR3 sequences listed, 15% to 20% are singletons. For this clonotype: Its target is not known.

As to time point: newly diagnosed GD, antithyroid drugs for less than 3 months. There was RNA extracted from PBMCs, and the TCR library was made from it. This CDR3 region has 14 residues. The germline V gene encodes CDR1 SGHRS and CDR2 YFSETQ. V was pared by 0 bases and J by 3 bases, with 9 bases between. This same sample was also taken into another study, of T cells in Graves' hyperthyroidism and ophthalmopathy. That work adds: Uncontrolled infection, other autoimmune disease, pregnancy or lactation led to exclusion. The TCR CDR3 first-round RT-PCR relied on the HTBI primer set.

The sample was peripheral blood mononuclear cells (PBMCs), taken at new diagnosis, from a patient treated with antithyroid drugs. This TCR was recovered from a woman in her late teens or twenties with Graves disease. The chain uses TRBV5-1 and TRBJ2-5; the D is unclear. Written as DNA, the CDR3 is TGCGCCAGCAGCTTGGGACACAAAGAAGAGACCCAGTACTTC. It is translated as CASSLGHKEETQYF. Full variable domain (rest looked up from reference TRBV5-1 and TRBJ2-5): KAGVTQTPRYLIKTRGQQVTLSCSPISGHRSVSWYQQTPGQGLQFLFEYFSETQRNKGNFPGRFSGRQFSNSRSEMNVSTLELGDSALYLCASSLGHKEETQYFGPGTRLLVL.